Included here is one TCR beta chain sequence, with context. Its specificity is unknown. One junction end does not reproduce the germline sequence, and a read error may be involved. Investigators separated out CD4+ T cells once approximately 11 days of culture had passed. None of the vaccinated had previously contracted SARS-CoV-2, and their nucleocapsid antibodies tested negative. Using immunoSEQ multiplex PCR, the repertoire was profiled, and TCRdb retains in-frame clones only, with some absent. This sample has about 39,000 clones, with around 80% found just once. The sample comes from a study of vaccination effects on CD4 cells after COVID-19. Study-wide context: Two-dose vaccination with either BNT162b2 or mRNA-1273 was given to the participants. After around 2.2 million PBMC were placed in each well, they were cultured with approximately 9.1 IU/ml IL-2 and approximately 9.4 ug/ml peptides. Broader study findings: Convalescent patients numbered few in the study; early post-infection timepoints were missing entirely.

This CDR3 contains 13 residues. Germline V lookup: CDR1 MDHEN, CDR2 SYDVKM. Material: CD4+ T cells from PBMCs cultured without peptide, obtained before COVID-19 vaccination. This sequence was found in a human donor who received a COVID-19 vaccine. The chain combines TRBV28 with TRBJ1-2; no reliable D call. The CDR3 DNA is TGTGCCAGCAGTTCCCTCCCCCCGCGGGGTGCCCTTTTC. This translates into CASSSLPPRGALF.